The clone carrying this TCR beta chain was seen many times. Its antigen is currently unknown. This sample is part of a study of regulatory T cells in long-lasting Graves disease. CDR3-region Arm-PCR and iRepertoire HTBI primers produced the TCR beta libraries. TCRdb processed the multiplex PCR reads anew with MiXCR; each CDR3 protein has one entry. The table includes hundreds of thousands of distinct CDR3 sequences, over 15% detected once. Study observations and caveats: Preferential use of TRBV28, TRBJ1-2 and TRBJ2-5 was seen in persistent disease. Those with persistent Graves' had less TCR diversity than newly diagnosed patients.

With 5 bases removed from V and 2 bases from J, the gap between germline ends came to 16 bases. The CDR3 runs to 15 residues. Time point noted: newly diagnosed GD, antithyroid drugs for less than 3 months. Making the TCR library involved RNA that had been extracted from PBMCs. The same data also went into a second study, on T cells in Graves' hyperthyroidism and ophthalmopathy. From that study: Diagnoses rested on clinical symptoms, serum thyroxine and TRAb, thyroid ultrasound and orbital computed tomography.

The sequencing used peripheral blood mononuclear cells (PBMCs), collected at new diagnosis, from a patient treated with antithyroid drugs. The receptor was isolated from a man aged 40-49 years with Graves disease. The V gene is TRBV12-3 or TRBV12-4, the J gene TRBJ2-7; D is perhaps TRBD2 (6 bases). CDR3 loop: CASSPRDLKAYEQYF. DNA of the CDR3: TGTGCCAGCAGTCCCCGGGACTTAAAGGCCTACGAGCAGTACTTC.